This T cell receptor beta chain was observed in a study of CD8+CD57+ T cells in acquired aplastic anemia listed by TCRdb under 2018. Broadly, across the study: Extracted DNA from sorted CD4+ and CD8+ cells averaged about 3.4 ug, ranging from about 0.18 to 27.4 ug. Mean read counts for healthy donor samples were about 10.8 million for CD4+ cells and roughly 12 million for CD8+ cells. Points the paper makes about the study in general: Fewer than 35 CD8+ CDR3 sequences were found to be shared between patients and controls, but these sequences appeared to be highly expressed in patients and within the immunodominant clones of the patients. Between patients and healthy controls, no significant difference in CD8+ Simpson's diversity was found (P=0.060).

TCR repertoires of sorted CD4+ and CD8+ blood T cells from severe aplastic anemia patients and healthy subjects were deep-sequenced in the study. Ficoll-Paque density gradient centrifugation was used to isolate peripheral blood mononuclear cells. Before DNA extraction, CD4+ and CD8+ T cells were sorted by FACS or by magnetic beads. Notes on this clonotype: The antigen it binds to is not known. Qualities for individual bases were not recorded, and no much larger clone is one base off.

V is reduced by 6 bases and J by 4 bases, leaving a spacing of 15 bases between them. Inclusive of the bounding cysteine and phenylalanine, the CDR3 is 14 residues long. The retained sequence is limited to the CDR3, 42 bases, with the frame set at the first base. CDR1 and CDR2 (SGHVS, FNYEAQ) derive from the germline V gene. TCR beta VDJ combination and CDR3 sequence profiling used genomic DNA as the template. An Illumina HiSeq 2000 was the platform used for TCR repertoire sequencing. The paper's processing steps were these. TRBV/TRBJ rearrangement plots, CDR3 size and DJ length profiles, and Simpson's diversity index were used to assess repertoires. Whichever DNA sequence was most abundant in the deep sequencing data was defined as the immunodominant clone. CDR3 amino acid sequences were screened for sharing across subjects and were compared with published repertoires and the VDJdb database. TCRdb reprocessing: public reads trimmed at Q25 with fastp, clones called with MiXCR, in-frame beta chains kept. Rows with one shared CDR3 protein collapse into an entry with the most common genes and DNA. The V and J calls, along with clone size, are taken from TCRdb and not from the paper's own processing. In this sample the table shows about 160,000 distinct CDR3 sequences, approximately 40% of which occur a single time. The top ten constitute about 1.1% of the sample.

The sample consisted of sorted CD4+, CD8+, or CD8+CD57+ T cells (not recorded which) from PBMCs. The clonotype was recovered from a human donor in good health. The rearranged segments are TRBV7-6 and TRBJ2-5, with the D gene not confidently named. The DNA sequence reads TGTGCCAGCAGTTTAAACCCCGGCCCAGAGACCCAGTACTTC. Translated, this is CASSLNPGPETQYF.